This TCR beta chain was retrieved from a study of T-cell reconstitution after alpha-beta-depleted transplantation in children. This clonotype was counted ten times or more. Unique molecular identifiers were incorporated during preparation of the TCRbeta library. Each CDR3 protein is one row after TCRdb ran MiXCR on the PCR reads. The data show around 240,000 distinct CDR3 sequences, with about 8.8% seen just once and about 5.4% held by the top ten. The germline V gene has CDR1 SEHNR and CDR2 FQNEAQ (reference sequence). V lost 1 base, J lost 2 bases, and 17 bases lay in between. CDR3 size: 17 residues.

The source of this sequence is a human donor who donated a stem cell graft to a child with SCID. The V and J genes are TRBV7-9 and TRBJ2-5, with a weak D call TRBD2 (5 bases). The material sequenced was PBMCs from the stem cell graft donor, taken from the stem cell graft. The CDR3 coding sequence is TGTGCCAGCAGCTTAGGAGGGCAGCGTCCTCCTCAAGAGACCCAGTACTTC. It codes for CASSLGGQRPPQETQYF.